These 21 T cell receptor beta chains were all obtained from the same sample, sequenced in a study of graft-versus-host responses after intestinal transplantation. Graft tissue processing released intraepithelial and lamina propria lymphocytes. The method was immunoSEQ multiplex PCR; TCRdb's version includes in-frame clones alone and lacks a portion of them. The table lists some 4,000 clones, around 70% of them singletons. Specimen: ileum tissue, collected around 1,000 days after intestinal transplantation. Receptors originate from a human patient who received an intestinal transplant, so some T cells may come from the graft donor.

The chain employs TRBV28 and TRBJ1-2, with unresolved D. The germline V gene encodes CDR1 MDHEN and CDR2 SYDVKM. Trimming removed 3 bases at V and 7 bases at J, with 9 bases between. The CDR3 totals 12 residues. Here the CDR3 DNA reads TGTGCCAGCAGTTTCCGGGGAGGTGGCTACACCTTC. Encoded protein: CASSFRGGGYTF.

The genes are TRBV7-2 and TRBJ2-1; 7 nucleotides agree with TRBD2. Germline V lookup: CDR1 SGHTA, CDR2 FQGNSA. V lost 5 bases to trimming and J lost 0 bases; unmatched junction nucleotides: 7. CDR3 length: 16 residues. The CDR3 loop is CASSRAGTTSYNEQFF. The DNA of the CDR3 is TGTGCCAGCAGCCGCGCCGGGACTACCTCCTACAATGAGCAGTTCTTC.

The J gene is TRBJ2-3, the V gene TRBV4-2; 11 nucleotides agree with TRBD2. The germline gives CDR1 LGHNA, CDR2 YNFKEQ. This CDR3 has 19 amino acids. V lost 1 base to trimming and J lost 5 bases; unmatched junction nucleotides: 14. The CDR3 nucleotides are TGTGCCAGCAGCCAAGGACCCCCAACTAGCGGGAGATCGGGAGATACGCAGTATTTT. Its protein product is CASSQGPPTSGRSGDTQYF.

The chain combines TRBV10-3 with TRBJ1-2; tentatively, D is TRBD1 (5 bases). The germline V gene has CDR1 ENHRY and CDR2 SYGVKD. Trimming took off 6 bases at V and 8 bases at J, with 19 bases between the two ends. The CDR3 is 14 amino acids. CDR3 DNA: TGTGCCATCAGCGGTCGGGGGGGAGAAGACGGCTACACCTTC. Translating it yields CAISGRGGEDGYTF.

This chain connects TRBV7-8 to TRBJ1-5, with D perhaps TRBD1 (5 bases). This CDR3 is built from 16 residues. Germline-derived CDR1 and CDR2 are SGHVS and FQNEAQ. Deletions cut 0 bases from V and 3 bases from J, with 12 bases between. CDR3 DNA: TGTGCCAGCAGCTTAGCTGGGGGAAACAACAATCAGCCCCAGCATTTT. This gives the protein CASSLAGGNNNQPQHF.

The chain uses TRBV18 and TRBJ2-2; 11 nucleotides match TRBD2. V dropped 0 bases and J dropped 6; count of bases not matched to a gene: 3. From germline, CDR1 is KGHSH and CDR2 LQKENI. This CDR3 has 16 amino acids. The CDR3 reads CASSPPKLAGAGELFF. CDR3 coding DNA: TGTGCCAGCTCACCACCGAAACTAGCGGGAGCCGGGGAGCTGTTTTTT.

This chain connects TRBV19 to TRBJ2-2; 10 nucleotides match TRBD1. With V trimmed by 4 bases and J by 4 bases, 6 bases remained unmatched. CDR3 length: 16 amino acids. From germline, CDR1 is LNHDA and CDR2 SQIVND (reference sequence). The CDR3 DNA reads TGTGCCAGTAGTAGTCGGGACAGGGGAGTCACCGGGGAGCTGTTTTTT. It translates to CASSSRDRGVTGELFF.

The chain joins TRBV4-1 to TRBJ2-7; D is uncertain. V dropped 3 bases and J dropped 3 bases, with 15 bases sitting between them. CDR1 is MGHRA, CDR2 YSYEKL, per germline. The CDR3 has 15 residues. CDR3 bases: TGCGCCAGCAGCCATACTTCAGAAGCGCTCTACGAGCAGTACTTC. This encodes CASSHTSEALYEQYF.

This chain joins TRBV21-1 and TRBJ1-6; TRBD1, the table's D call, was not compared with the DNA. TRBV21-1 is a pseudogene segment. This CDR3 is 20 amino acids long. This CDR3 reads CASSKVADRALFGLNSPLHF. In nucleotides, the CDR3 is TGTGCCAGCAGCAAAGTAGCGGACAGGGCCCTTTTTGGTTTGAATTCACCCCTCCACTTT.

This clone has just a few counts. This chain connects TRBV19 to TRBJ1-5, with 8 bases matching TRBD1. This CDR3 has 15 residues. Germline V gene sequence: CDR1 LNHDA, CDR2 SQIVND (reference sequence). The J segment lost 7 bases and the V segment lost 1 base, leaving 6 bases of the junction unmatched. CDR3 sequence: CASSIAGGAWQPQHF. The CDR3 nucleotides read TGTGCCAGTAGTATAGCAGGGGGCGCGTGGCAGCCCCAGCATTTT.

The table lists this clone with a few counts. The chain's CDR3 is CASSKTGVGNTGELFF. CDR3 nucleotides: TGTGCCAGCAGTAAGACAGGGGTGGGAAACACCGGGGAGCTGTTTTTT. The chain combines TRBV9 with TRBJ2-2, with 8 bases matching TRBD1. V lost 5 bases to trimming and J lost 2 bases; unmatched junction nucleotides: 8. Germline V gene data show CDR1 as SGDLS and CDR2 as YYNGEE. The CDR3 contains 16 residues.

The table lists this clone with a few counts. The DNA of the CDR3 is TGTGCCAGCAGCTTAGACACAGATACGCAGTATTTT. As protein: CASSLDTDTQYF. The chain couples TRBV13 to TRBJ2-3, with no clear D. Germline V CDR1 and CDR2: PRHDT, FYEKMQ (reference sequence). The CDR3 sequence is 12 residues long. The ends were cut back, 1 base at V and 2 bases at J, with 1 base in the middle.

This sequence joins TRBV6-1 and TRBJ2-5, with 9 bases matching TRBD2. Germline V gene data show CDR1 as MNHNS and CDR2 as SASEGT. CDR3 size: 13 residues. V dropped 8 bases and J dropped 1; count of bases not matched to a gene: 2. DNA for the CDR3: TGTGCCAGCGAGCGGGGGGTCCAAGAGACCCAGTACTTC. Its translation: CASERGVQETQYF.

The chain carries TRBV9 and TRBJ2-1, with a tentative D call TRBD2 (6 bases). In germline, CDR1 is SGDLS, CDR2 YYNGEE. Between the trimmed V and J ends, which lost 3 bases and 8 bases, there was a span of 18 bases. CDR3 length: 15 residues. The CDR3 nucleotides are TGTGCCAGCAGCGCTGGCGGGGCTCCAGTTGATGAGCAGTTCTTC. Protein product: CASSAGGAPVDEQFF.

This sequence joins TRBV4-1 and TRBJ2-5; TRBD1 is a possible D gene (5 bases). V dropped 5 bases and J dropped 1 base, with 11 bases sitting between them. Germline lookup yields CDR1 MGHRA and CDR2 YSYEKL. The CDR3 loop spans 14 amino acids. The CDR3 DNA sequence: TGCGCCAGCAGCAAGGGGTGGGGCCAAGAGACCCAGTACTTC. This gives the protein CASSKGWGQETQYF.

This sequence joins TRBV5-1 and TRBJ2-5; a weak D match, TRBD2 (6 bases). Deletions cut 1 base from V and 5 bases from J, with 18 bases between. CDR3 length: 16 amino acids. Germline loops: CDR1 SGHRS, CDR2 YFSETQ. The CDR3 nucleotides are TGCGCCAGCAGCTTGAATCTCTGGGAGGCGGAGGAGACCCAGTACTTC. Translating gives CASSLNLWEAEETQYF.

The genes are TRBV21-1 and TRBJ2-7; the D call in the table, TRBD2, was not verified against the DNA. TRBV21-1 is an annotated pseudogene. The CDR3 runs to 17 residues. CDR3 bases: TGTGCCAGCAGCAAATTACACATCGTAGGCGGGAATAACGAGCAGTACTTC. It is translated as CASSKLHIVGGNNEQYF.

As DNA, the CDR3 is TGTGCCAGCCGCCGGGCAGGGGGCCGCTACGAGCAGTACTTC. Translating gives CASRRAGGRYEQYF. The chain combines TRBV27 with TRBJ2-7; 8 bases fit TRBD1. This CDR3 comprises 14 residues. V lost 8 bases to trimming and J lost 3 bases; unmatched junction nucleotides: 9. In germline, CDR1 is MNHEY, CDR2 SMNVEV (reference sequence).

The CDR3 loop reads CASSLLAGQYNEQFF. In nucleotides, the CDR3 is TGTGCCAGCAGTTTATTGGCGGGACAATACAATGAGCAGTTCTTC. The V call is TRBV27, the J call TRBJ2-1; D is possibly TRBD1 or TRBD2 (6 bases each). The CDR3 runs 15 residues. CDR1 and CDR2 from the germline V gene are MNHEY and SMNVEV (reference sequence). Trimming took 1 base from V and 4 from J, leaving 11 bases between them.

The rearrangement uses TRBV9 and TRBJ1-6, with 7 bases that match TRBD1. V shed 5 bases, J shed 9 bases, and the junction held 5 bases outside the gene matches. The CDR3 extends over 13 amino acids. The germline V gene has CDR1 SGDLS and CDR2 YYNGEE. CDR3 nucleotides: TGTGCCAGCAGTCGAGGGGGCCTTTCACCCCTCCACTTT. It encodes CASSRGGLSPLHF.

The J gene is TRBJ2-7, the V gene TRBV19; 8 bases map to TRBD1. Germline CDR1 reads LNHDA; CDR2 reads SQIVND (reference sequence). Germline trimming cut 5 bases from V and 0 bases from J; bases unmatched to any gene: 6. There are 15 residues in the CDR3. The CDR3 here is CASSDRGLSSYEQYF. The CDR3, as DNA: TGTGCCAGTAGTGACAGGGGATTGAGCTCCTACGAGCAGTACTTC.